These T cell receptor beta chains were read from a single sample in a study of blood T cell repertoires in COVID-19. The repertoire was sequenced with immunoSEQ multiplex PCR; TCRdb's copy has only in-frame clones and lacks some. In the table there are approximately 230,000 clones, almost 90% of which are singletons. Input material: peripheral blood. Receptors originate from a man at least 80 years old with acute or convalescent COVID-19. Each CDR3 is given with its conserved first and last residue. Each record gives: V gene, J gene, D gene, CDR3 length, clone size, CDR3 DNA, CDR3 protein. D genes are given only for firm matches. Size values are once, few and many counts, or a class for expanded clones, and some rows have none.

v_gene: TRBV7-3; j_gene: TRBJ2-7; d_gene: -; len: 15; abundance: once; CDR3nt: TGTGCCAGCAGCCTCGACTCCACTAACTCCTACGAGCAGTACTTC; CDR3aa: CASSLDSTNSYEQYF
v_gene: TRBV7-2; j_gene: TRBJ1-3; d_gene: -; len: 16; abundance: few; CDR3nt: TGTGCCAGCAGCCCCGCTCCGCCGAGCTCTGGAAACACCATATATTTT; CDR3aa: CASSPAPPSSGNTIYF
v_gene: TRBV5-4; j_gene: TRBJ2-1; d_gene: -; len: 13; abundance: once; CDR3nt: TGTGCCAGCAGGCTAGCAGGAAGCGATGAGCAGTTCTTC; CDR3aa: CASRLAGSDEQFF
v_gene: TRBV28; j_gene: TRBJ2-6; d_gene: TRBD1; len: 20; abundance: -; CDR3nt: TGTGCCAGCAGTTTGAGGTTGGTGTGGGACAGGGTCTCTGGGGCCAACGTCCTGACTTTC; CDR3aa: CASSLRLVWDRVSGANVLTF
v_gene: TRBV5-5; j_gene: TRBJ2-3; d_gene: TRBD2; len: 13; abundance: -; CDR3nt: TGTGCCAGTGGGAGGGCCCCCACAGATACGCAGTATTTT; CDR3aa: CASGRAPTDTQYF
v_gene: TRBV14; j_gene: TRBJ2-1; d_gene: -; len: 15; abundance: -; CDR3nt: TGTGCCAGCAGCCAAGATCTGCAGGGGTCCGGGGAGCAGTTCTTC; CDR3aa: CASSQDLQGSGEQFF
v_gene: TRBV5-5; j_gene: TRBJ2-7; d_gene: -; len: 16; abundance: -; CDR3nt: TGTGCCAGCAGCTTGGGAAGTGCGACAGTAGTCTACGAGCAGTACTTC; CDR3aa: CASSLGSATVVYEQYF
v_gene: TRBV10-3; j_gene: TRBJ2-7; d_gene: TRBD2; len: 14; abundance: -; CDR3nt: TGTGCCATCAGCGGACTAGCGGGGGGGAACGAGCAGTACTTC; CDR3aa: CAISGLAGGNEQYF
v_gene: TRBV27; j_gene: TRBJ2-7; d_gene: TRBD2; len: 14; abundance: once; CDR3nt: TGTGCCAGCAGCCAAAAGCGGGAGAGCGGCGAGCAGTACTTC; CDR3aa: CASSQKRESGEQYF
v_gene: TRBV29-1; j_gene: TRBJ2-7; d_gene: -; len: 13; abundance: many; CDR3nt: TGCAGCGTTCCATGCGGTATTACCTACGAGCAGTACTTC; CDR3aa: CSVPCGITYEQYF
v_gene: TRBV7-9; j_gene: TRBJ2-1; d_gene: TRBD2; len: 15; abundance: -; CDR3nt: TGTGCCAGCAGCTTAACTACTAGCGGGAGTGGTGGGCAGTTCTTC; CDR3aa: CASSLTTSGSGGQFF
v_gene: TRBV24-1; j_gene: TRBJ1-1; d_gene: TRBD1; len: 17; abundance: -; CDR3nt: TGTGCCACCAGTGATGTCCCGGGACAGGGGGGGGACACTGAAGCTTTCTTT; CDR3aa: CATSDVPGQGGDTEAFF
v_gene: TRBV28; j_gene: TRBJ1-3; d_gene: TRBD1; len: 16; abundance: -; CDR3nt: TGTGCCAGCAGTTTCATCCCCGACAGGGCCGGAAACACCATATATTTT; CDR3aa: CASSFIPDRAGNTIYF
v_gene: TRBV19; j_gene: TRBJ2-7; d_gene: TRBD1; len: 13; abundance: -; CDR3nt: TGTGCCAGTAGTACCCAGGGGGTCTACGAGCAGTACTTC; CDR3aa: CASSTQGVYEQYF
v_gene: TRBV14; j_gene: TRBJ2-1; d_gene: TRBD2; len: 22; abundance: once; CDR3nt: TGTGCCAGCAGCCAAGGGACAAGAAGGGCTAGCGGGAGGATCAAAAGATACAATGAGCAGTTCTTC; CDR3aa: CASSQGTRRASGRIKRYNEQFF
v_gene: TRBV19; j_gene: TRBJ2-2; d_gene: -; len: 15; abundance: -; CDR3nt: TGTGCCAGTAGTAAGGGGTCGGAGCACACCGGGGAGCTGTTTTTT; CDR3aa: CASSKGSEHTGELFF
v_gene: TRBV3-1/TRBV3-2; j_gene: TRBJ1-5; d_gene: -; len: 15; abundance: -; CDR3nt: TGTGCCAGCAGCCAAAATAGGGGTAGCAATCAGCCCCAGCATTTT; CDR3aa: CASSQNRGSNQPQHF
v_gene: TRBV19; j_gene: TRBJ2-7; d_gene: -; len: 13; abundance: -; CDR3nt: TGTGCCAGTAGTATCAAAGGGGGGGACGAGCAGTACTTC; CDR3aa: CASSIKGGDEQYF
v_gene: TRBV28; j_gene: TRBJ2-7; d_gene: TRBD1; len: 11; abundance: -; CDR3nt: TGTGCCAGCAGTGCAACAGGGGAGTTAGTCTTC; CDR3aa: CASSATGELVF
v_gene: TRBV6-2/TRBV6-3; j_gene: TRBJ2-2; d_gene: -; len: 15; abundance: -; CDR3nt: TGTGCCAGCAGTTACTCCCTCCTCCCGGCCGGGGAGCTGTTTTTT; CDR3aa: CASSYSLLPAGELFF
v_gene: TRBV18; j_gene: TRBJ1-6; d_gene: -; len: 15; abundance: -; CDR3nt: TGTGCCAGCTCTCAGGGGACGCCGGATAATTCACCCCTCCACTTT; CDR3aa: CASSQGTPDNSPLHF
v_gene: TRBV18; j_gene: TRBJ2-5; d_gene: -; len: 17; abundance: -; CDR3nt: TGTGCCAGCTCACCACTTAAGGGGTTAAATGAAAAAGAGACCCAGTACTTC; CDR3aa: CASSPLKGLNEKETQYF
v_gene: TRBV5-4; j_gene: TRBJ2-7; d_gene: -; len: 14; abundance: -; CDR3nt: TGTGCCAGCAGCGCAGGGCGGTTCTCCTACGAGCAGTACTTC; CDR3aa: CASSAGRFSYEQYF
v_gene: TRBV6-6; j_gene: TRBJ2-1; d_gene: -; len: 15; abundance: few; CDR3nt: TGTGCCAGCAGTCGATCGGGAGCCTCCTACAATGAGCAGTTCTTC; CDR3aa: CASSRSGASYNEQFF
v_gene: TRBV7-3; j_gene: TRBJ2-1; d_gene: TRBD2; len: 17; abundance: -; CDR3nt: TGTGCCAGCAGCTTCGGACTAGCGGGAGGGGGTAACAATGAGCAGTTCTTC; CDR3aa: CASSFGLAGGGNNEQFF
v_gene: TRBV7-2; j_gene: TRBJ2-1; d_gene: -; len: 16; abundance: -; CDR3nt: TGTGCCAGCAGCCGCGGTGGGGCTAGTCGTTACAATGAGCAGTTCTTC; CDR3aa: CASSRGGASRYNEQFF
v_gene: TRBV7-2; j_gene: TRBJ2-3; d_gene: TRBD2; len: 17; abundance: -; CDR3nt: TGTGCCAGCAGCTTTTTTGGACTAGCGGGGTACATGGATACGCAGTATTTT; CDR3aa: CASSFFGLAGYMDTQYF
v_gene: TRBV12-3/TRBV12-4; j_gene: TRBJ1-5; d_gene: -; len: 13; abundance: few; CDR3nt: TGTGCCAGCAGATCGGGGGGCACTCAGCCCCAGCATTTT; CDR3aa: CASRSGGTQPQHF
v_gene: TRBV5-1; j_gene: TRBJ2-2; d_gene: -; len: 15; abundance: few; CDR3nt: TGCGCCAGCAGCTTGATGGCGGCCCGAGGTGGGGAGCTGTTTTTT; CDR3aa: CASSLMAARGGELFF
v_gene: TRBV6-5; j_gene: TRBJ1-2; d_gene: -; len: 13; abundance: few; CDR3nt: TGTGCCAGCAGTCGGACACAGAACTATGGCTACACCTTC; CDR3aa: CASSRTQNYGYTF
v_gene: TRBV6-4; j_gene: TRBJ1-4; d_gene: -; len: 14; abundance: -; CDR3nt: TGTGCCAGCAGTGACACGGACTTAAAGGAAAAACTGTTTTTT; CDR3aa: CASSDTDLKEKLFF
v_gene: TRBV2; j_gene: TRBJ2-5; d_gene: TRBD2; len: 15; abundance: -; CDR3nt: TGTGCCAGCAGTGAAGGGGAGGGGCACAAAGAGACCCAGTACTTC; CDR3aa: CASSEGEGHKETQYF
v_gene: TRBV27; j_gene: TRBJ2-5; d_gene: -; len: 14; abundance: -; CDR3nt: TGTGCCAGCAGACAAGGACTCCTCCAGTCGCCCCAGTACTTC; CDR3aa: CASRQGLLQSPQYF
v_gene: TRBV7-8; j_gene: TRBJ2-7; d_gene: TRBD2; len: 16; abundance: once; CDR3nt: TGTGCCAGCAGCTTACTCGGACTAGCGGGGTCCTACGAGCAGTACTTC; CDR3aa: CASSLLGLAGSYEQYF
v_gene: TRBV20-1; j_gene: TRBJ2-1; d_gene: TRBD2; len: 15; abundance: once; CDR3nt: TGCAGTGCTAGTAGGGGCGGGAGCAGATCAGGTGAGCAGTTCTTC; CDR3aa: CSASRGGSRSGEQFF
v_gene: TRBV29-1; j_gene: TRBJ1-2; d_gene: TRBD1; len: 12; abundance: -; CDR3nt: TGCAGCGTAGGACAGGGGACCTATGGCTACACCTTC; CDR3aa: CSVGQGTYGYTF
v_gene: TRBV6-4; j_gene: TRBJ2-2; d_gene: -; len: 15; abundance: -; CDR3nt: TGTGCCAGCAGTGATACCGGGAGAAGAACCGGGGAGCTGTTTTTT; CDR3aa: CASSDTGRRTGELFF
v_gene: TRBV3-1/TRBV3-2; j_gene: TRBJ1-1; d_gene: TRBD1; len: 16; abundance: -; CDR3nt: TGTGCCAGCAGCCCTCAGGGACAGGGTAAGAACACTGAAGCTTTCTTT; CDR3aa: CASSPQGQGKNTEAFF
v_gene: TRBV19; j_gene: TRBJ1-3; d_gene: -; len: 16; abundance: once; CDR3nt: TGTGCCAGTAGTATGAGCTCGGGGAATCCTGGAAACACCATATATTTT; CDR3aa: CASSMSSGNPGNTIYF
v_gene: TRBV5-4; j_gene: TRBJ2-1; d_gene: -; len: 14; abundance: -; CDR3nt: TGTGCCAGCAGCGCAAACGGGACTCCCGATGAGCAGTTCTTC; CDR3aa: CASSANGTPDEQFF
v_gene: TRBV29-1; j_gene: TRBJ2-7; d_gene: TRBD1; len: 15; abundance: -; CDR3nt: TGCAGCGTGACGCTCCCGGGACAGGGGACCTACGAGCAGTACTTC; CDR3aa: CSVTLPGQGTYEQYF
v_gene: TRBV6-1; j_gene: TRBJ2-1; d_gene: -; len: 14; abundance: -; CDR3nt: TGTGCCAGCAGTGAAGGGGGGGGCTTTAATGAGCAGTTCTTC; CDR3aa: CASSEGGGFNEQFF
v_gene: TRBV9; j_gene: TRBJ1-2; d_gene: -; len: 12; abundance: once; CDR3nt: TGTGCCAGCAGCTCTAATAACTATGGCTACACCTTC; CDR3aa: CASSSNNYGYTF
v_gene: TRBV18; j_gene: TRBJ2-5; d_gene: TRBD1; len: 17; abundance: -; CDR3nt: TGTGCCAGCTCACGATCCGGGACAGGGCTCGTGCAAGAGACCCAGTACTTC; CDR3aa: CASSRSGTGLVQETQYF
v_gene: TRBV18; j_gene: TRBJ2-7; d_gene: TRBD1; len: 17; abundance: -; CDR3nt: TGTGCCAGCTCACCAACCGGGACAGGGGTTGGAGGCTACGAGCAGTACTTC; CDR3aa: CASSPTGTGVGGYEQYF
v_gene: TRBV4-3; j_gene: TRBJ2-3; d_gene: -; len: 17; abundance: -; CDR3nt: TGCGCCAGCAGCCAAGACGGCGGAATGGCAACGAGGGATACGCAGTATTTT; CDR3aa: CASSQDGGMATRDTQYF
v_gene: TRBV5-1; j_gene: TRBJ2-2; d_gene: -; len: 14; abundance: -; CDR3nt: TGCGCCAGCAGCTTTCGAGTCCGGGCCGGGGAGCTGTTTTTT; CDR3aa: CASSFRVRAGELFF
v_gene: TRBV9; j_gene: TRBJ2-5; d_gene: TRBD2; len: 15; abundance: -; CDR3nt: TGTGCCAGCAGCGTAGCTAGCGGGGTGAGAGAGACCCAGTACTTC; CDR3aa: CASSVASGVRETQYF
v_gene: TRBV28; j_gene: TRBJ2-2; d_gene: -; len: 16; abundance: -; CDR3nt: TGTGCCAGCAGTACAAACTACCCCGGGAACACCGGGGAGCTGTTTTTT; CDR3aa: CASSTNYPGNTGELFF
v_gene: TRBV25-1; j_gene: TRBJ1-2; d_gene: TRBD1; len: 15; abundance: -; CDR3nt: TGTGCCAGCAGAGGGGGGACAGGGGAGACCTATGGCTACACCTTC; CDR3aa: CASRGGTGETYGYTF
v_gene: TRBV5-1; j_gene: TRBJ2-2; d_gene: TRBD2; len: 15; abundance: -; CDR3nt: TGCGCCAGCAGCTCAGGGACTAGATGGGCCGGGGAGCTGTTTTTT; CDR3aa: CASSSGTRWAGELFF
v_gene: TRBV28; j_gene: TRBJ2-1; d_gene: -; len: 13; abundance: -; CDR3nt: TGTGCCAGCAGTCTCAAGAGGGCCTATGAGCAGTTCTTC; CDR3aa: CASSLKRAYEQFF
v_gene: TRBV3-1/TRBV3-2; j_gene: TRBJ1-2; d_gene: -; len: 12; abundance: -; CDR3nt: TGTGCCAGCAGCCAAGTCTCTTATGGCTACACCTTC; CDR3aa: CASSQVSYGYTF
v_gene: TRBV21-1; j_gene: TRBJ2-1; d_gene: -; len: 20; abundance: -; CDR3nt: TGTGCCAGCAGCAAATGGTCGGAACTAGCGGGGGGACGTAACTACAATGAGCAGTTCTTC; CDR3aa: CASSKWSELAGGRNYNEQFF
v_gene: TRBV29-1; j_gene: TRBJ2-2; d_gene: -; len: 13; abundance: -; CDR3nt: TGCAGCGCCTTAGGGACTTTTTACGGGGAGCTGTTTTTT; CDR3aa: CSALGTFYGELFF
v_gene: TRBV28; j_gene: TRBJ1-3; d_gene: -; len: 16; abundance: -; CDR3nt: TGTGCCAGCACTCAAAGGGGACACGGCACCGGCAACACCATATATTTT; CDR3aa: CASTQRGHGTGNTIYF
v_gene: TRBV5-4; j_gene: TRBJ2-1; d_gene: TRBD2; len: 15; abundance: -; CDR3nt: TGTGCCAGCAGCTCGACTAGCGGGGGGGCCTGGGAGCAGTTCTTC; CDR3aa: CASSSTSGGAWEQFF
v_gene: TRBV7-2; j_gene: TRBJ2-1; d_gene: TRBD1; len: 13; abundance: -; CDR3nt: TGTGCCAGCAGGGGACAGGGCTACAATGAGCAGTTCTTC; CDR3aa: CASRGQGYNEQFF
v_gene: TRBV19; j_gene: TRBJ1-4; d_gene: -; len: 15; abundance: -; CDR3nt: TGTGCCAGTAGTATAGAGGGCAAGTATCCTGAAAAACTGTTTTTT; CDR3aa: CASSIEGKYPEKLFF